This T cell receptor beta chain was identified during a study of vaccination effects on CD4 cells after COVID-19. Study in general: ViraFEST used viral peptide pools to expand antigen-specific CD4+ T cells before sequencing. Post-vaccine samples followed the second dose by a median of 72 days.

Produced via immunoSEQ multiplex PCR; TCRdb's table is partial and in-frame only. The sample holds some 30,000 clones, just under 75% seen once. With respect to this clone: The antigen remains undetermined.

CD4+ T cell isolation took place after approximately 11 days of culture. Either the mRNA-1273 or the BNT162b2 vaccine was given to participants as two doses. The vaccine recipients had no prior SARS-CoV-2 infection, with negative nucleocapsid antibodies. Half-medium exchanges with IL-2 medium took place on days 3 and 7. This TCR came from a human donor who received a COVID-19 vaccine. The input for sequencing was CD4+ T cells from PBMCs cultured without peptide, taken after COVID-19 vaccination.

The CDR3 DNA reads TGCGCCAGCAGCTTGGGGGCGGGAGTCACAGATACGCAGTATTTT. Encoded protein: CASSLGAGVTDTQYF. The chain is built from TRBV5-1 and TRBJ2-3; TRBD2 matches at 7 bases. Germline CDR1 reads SGHRS; CDR2 reads YFSETQ. With V trimmed by 0 bases and J by 2 bases, 3 bases remained unmatched. The length of the CDR3 is 15 residues. The full variable domain, in which reference TRBV5-1 and TRBJ2-3 provide the parts outside the CDR3, is KAGVTQTPRYLIKTRGQQVTLSCSPISGHRSVSWYQQTPGQGLQFLFEYFSETQRNKGNFPGRFSGRQFSNSRSEMNVSTLELGDSALYLCASSLGAGVTDTQYFGPGTRLTVL.